The next 30 T cell receptor beta chains were all read from a single sample in a study of blood T cells in healthy people across ages. PCR was performed a second time for about 6 to 12 cycles using a sample-barcoded 5' primer and a J-beta primer mix. Each CDR3 protein gets one entry after TCRdb re-called the 5' RACE reads with MiXCR. The sample has approximately 680,000 distinct CDR3 sequences, 32% seen once; the top ten hold about 16%. Sequencing used blood. The receptors were sampled from a woman at least 80 years old in good health.

This clonotype has a handful of counts. This may stem from a read error, because a much larger clone lies one nucleotide away. This chain links TRBV29-1 with TRBJ2-5; D is unresolved. The J call is uncertain, as TRBJ2-7 better fits the DNA end. Germline V CDR1 and CDR2: SQVTM, ANQGSEA. The length of the CDR3 is 13 residues. CDR3 coding DNA: TGCAGCGTTGGGGCCTCCAAGGGCCACGAGCAGTACTTC. Protein: CSVGASKGHEQYF.

This chain connects TRBV7-9 to TRBJ2-7; TRBD1 aligns across 7 bases. V shed 6 bases and J 2 bases; nucleotides not matched to a gene: 1. The CDR3 runs 12 residues. Per the germline V gene, CDR1 is SEHNR and CDR2 is FQNEAQ (reference sequence). The CDR3 DNA sequence: TGTGCCAGCAGTACAGGGGCCTACGAGCAGTACTTC. It translates to CASSTGAYEQYF. Full variable domain (missing parts from reference TRBV7-9 and TRBJ2-7): DTGVSQNPRHKITKRGQNVTFRCDPISEHNRLYWYRQTLGQGPEFLTYFQNEAQLEKSRLLSDRFSAERPKGSFSTLEIQRTEQGDSAMYLCASSTGAYEQYFGPGTRLTVT.

This clonotype has ten or more counts. V usage is TRBV5-1 and J usage is TRBJ2-3; perhaps TRBD2 as D (6 bases). CDR3 length equals 14 residues. CDR1 is SGHRS and CDR2 is YFSETQ in the germline V gene. V shed 6 bases and J shed 4 bases, with 15 bases lying between them. CDR3: CASKGRGASDTQYF. CDR3 DNA: TGCGCCAGCAAGGGACGCGGGGCTTCAGATACGCAGTATTTT.

This clonotype was picked up many times. The rearrangement uses TRBV5-1 and TRBJ1-3; D not resolved. The V end was cut by 4 bases, the J end by 3 bases, with 14 bases between. This CDR3 is built from 15 residues. Germline V CDR1 and CDR2: SGHRS, YFSETQ. CDR3 DNA sequence: TGCGCCAGCAGCCCTCCCTGGAGTAATGGAAACACCATATATTTT. Amino acid sequence: CASSPPWSNGNTIYF. Variable domain in full (rest from reference TRBV5-1 and TRBJ1-3): KAGVTQTPRYLIKTRGQQVTLSCSPISGHRSVSWYQQTPGQGLQFLFEYFSETQRNKGNFPGRFSGRQFSNSRSEMNVSTLELGDSALYLCASSPPWSNGNTIYFGEGSWLTVV.

V gene TRBV4-1 combines with J gene TRBJ2-3, with 8 bases matching TRBD2. Germline-derived CDR1 and CDR2 are MGHRA and YSYEKL. This CDR3 is built from 16 residues. The V segment lost 2 bases and the J segment 4 bases; nucleotides outside the gene matches: 8. CDR3 DNA: TGCGCCAGCAGCCAACGACGGGAGGGGATCGCAGATACGCAGTATTTT. Its protein product is CASSQRREGIADTQYF.

This clonotype was recorded a few times. The chain uses TRBV20-1 and TRBJ2-1; possibly TRBD2 for D (6 bases). V was trimmed by 3 bases and J by 7 bases, leaving 7 bases between them. The CDR3 is 11 residues long. CDR1 DFQATT and CDR2 SNEGSKA come from the germline V gene (reference sequence). This CDR3 is CSASAGNEQFF. DNA of the CDR3: TGCAGTGCTAGCGCGGGGAATGAGCAGTTCTTC.

This rearrangement joins TRBV20-1 to TRBJ2-1; possible D gene TRBD1, 7 bases. Trimming took off 6 bases at V and 1 base at J, with 19 bases between the two ends. The CDR3 runs to 16 residues. Germline V lookup: CDR1 DFQATT, CDR2 SNEGSKA (reference sequence). CDR3 DNA sequence: TGCAGTGCCGTATTCCTGCGGGGACAGTCCTACAATGAGCAGTTCTTC. Translating it yields CSAVFLRGQSYNEQFF.

This clonotype showed up many times. V is TRBV7-2 and J is TRBJ2-5; the match to TRBD2 covers 9 bases. Germline trimming cut 3 bases from V and 1 base from J; bases unmatched to any gene: 9. The CDR3 spans 17 residues. Germline assignment: CDR1 SGHTA and CDR2 FQGNSA. CDR3 sequence (DNA): TGTGCCAGCAGCTTCTCCTTGCGGGGGGGCCCCCAAGAGACCCAGTACTTC. Its translation: CASSFSLRGGPQETQYF.

V gene TRBV4-3 combines with J gene TRBJ2-7, with TRBD2 matching 8 bases. TRBJ2-4 explains the end of the DNA better; the J call may be wrong. Germline V gene lookup returns CDR1 LGHNA and CDR2 YSLEER. The CDR3 runs to 15 residues. The CDR3 nucleotides are TGCGCCAGCAGCCAGCAGGGCGCGGGAGGAAACATTCAGTACTTC. The encoded protein is CASSQQGAGGNIQYF.

This clonotype has at least ten counts. The V call is TRBV20-1, the J call TRBJ2-5; D uncertain. The CDR3 runs to 15 residues. Germline V lookup: CDR1 DFQATT, CDR2 SNEGSKA (reference sequence). Trimming left V 3 bases short and J 1 base short, with 15 bases between. The CDR3 is CSASRPIGSQETQYF. CDR3 in DNA: TGCAGTGCTAGTCGCCCCATTGGAAGCCAAGAGACCCAGTACTTC.

As for this clonotype: One base away lies a much larger clone, so this may be a sequencing read error. CDR3: CASSVYLIAGGYIF. The CDR3 region has the DNA TGTGCCAGCAGCGTATACCTCATCGCTGGAGGCTACATCTTC. The chain is built from TRBV9 and TRBJ1-2; the D is unclear. This CDR3 is 14 amino acids long. Germline assignment: CDR1 SGDLS and CDR2 YYNGEE.

This clonotype was observed at least ten times. This chain connects TRBV20-1 to TRBJ2-7; D perhaps matches TRBD1 (5 bases). The CDR3 is made up of 13 amino acids. Germline loops: CDR1 DFQATT, CDR2 SNEGSKA (reference sequence). The CDR3 coding sequence is TGCAGCCTAGACCGAACAGGCTCCTACGAGCAGTACTTC. It codes for CSLDRTGSYEQYF.

This clonotype was seen repeatedly, ten times or more. J is TRBJ2-3 and V is TRBV7-2; 12 bases align to TRBD2. Trimming took 1 base from V and 5 from J; bases not matched to a gene: 13. This CDR3 has 19 amino acids. CDR1 is SGHTA and CDR2 is FQGNSA in the germline V gene. The CDR3 DNA sequence: TGTGCCAGCAGCTTAGGCCTAGCGGGGGGGCTTTGGGGGGTAGATACGCAGTATTTT. Encoded protein: CASSLGLAGGLWGVDTQYF.

This clonotype was counted many times. The gene calls are TRBV7-2 and TRBJ2-3, with 8 bases aligning to TRBD2. The germline V gene encodes CDR1 SGHTA and CDR2 FQGNSA. The CDR3 length is 15 residues. V dropped 1 base and J dropped 6; count of bases not matched to a gene: 6. As DNA, the CDR3 is TGTGCCAGCAGCTTAGAGGGAAGCGGGGGTGATACGCAGTATTTT. It specifies CASSLEGSGGDTQYF.

This rearrangement joins TRBV5-1 to TRBJ1-2, with 9 bases fitting TRBD1. CDR3 length: 15 residues. Germline loops: CDR1 SGHRS, CDR2 YFSETQ. Germline trimming cut 4 bases from V and 2 bases from J; bases unmatched to any gene: 6. CDR3 in amino acids: CASSMDGQGNYGYTF. The DNA of the CDR3 is TGCGCCAGCAGCATGGACGGACAGGGGAACTATGGCTACACCTTC.

This clonotype was observed a few times. This chain joins TRBV15 and TRBJ2-1; 10 bases are a match to TRBD1. This CDR3 comprises 16 residues. The V gene end was trimmed by 5 bases and the J gene end by 5 bases; junction bases not matched to a gene: 9. CDR1 LNHNV and CDR2 YYDKDF come from the germline V gene (reference sequence). CDR3 DNA: TGTGCCACCAGCCAAAGTGAGGGACAGGGGAACAATGAGCAGTTCTTC. Translation: CATSQSEGQGNNEQFF.

This clonotype was observed a handful of times. The CDR3 spells CSAREGTPGNTIYF. CDR3 coding DNA: TGCAGTGCTAGGGAGGGGACCCCTGGAAACACCATATATTTT. This sequence joins TRBV20-1 and TRBJ1-3, with D tentatively TRBD1 (5 bases). This CDR3 has 14 residues. The germline V and J ends were trimmed by 3 bases and 2 bases, with 11 bases remaining between them. Per germline, CDR1 DFQATT and CDR2 SNEGSKA (reference sequence).

With regard to this clonotype: This may stem from a read error, because a much larger clone lies one nucleotide away. The chain carries TRBV5-1 and TRBJ2-1, with TRBD1 matching over 9 bases. Trimming took 0 bases from V and 6 from J; bases not matched to a gene: 4. Germline V gene sequence: CDR1 SGHRS, CDR2 YFSETQ. This CDR3 has 15 amino acids. CDR3 nucleotides: TGCGCCAGCAGCTTGGAACAGGGGGCGACCAATGAGCAGTTCTTC. This sequence encodes CASSLEQGATNEQFF.

This clonotype occurred many times. The chain links TRBV7-9 to TRBJ1-2; maybe TRBD1 (6 bases). Germline lookup yields CDR1 SEHNR and CDR2 FQNEAQ (reference sequence). Trimming shortened V by 5 bases and J by 4 bases, and 20 bases separated the two germline ends. The CDR3 extends over 16 amino acids. The CDR3 spells CASSPPEVTGTYGYTF. The DNA for the CDR3 is TGTGCCAGCAGCCCACCTGAGGTGACAGGCACCTATGGCTACACCTTC.

This clonotype has a count of ten or more. The rearrangement links TRBV6-5 to TRBJ2-5; 9 bases match TRBD1. CDR3 length equals 14 residues. Germline CDR1 is MNHEY and CDR2 is SVGAGI. Trimming took 6 bases from V and 6 from J; bases not matched to a gene: 8. CDR3 sequence (DNA): TGTGCCAGCAGGGGGACAGGGATTGCCAAGACCCAGTACTTC. This encodes CASRGTGIAKTQYF.

This clonotype was seen ten or more times. The chain is built from TRBV2 and TRBJ1-2; TRBD1 matches 9 bases. The CDR3 loop spans 13 amino acids. The V segment lost 5 bases and the J segment 4 bases; nucleotides outside the gene matches: 2. CDR1 and CDR2 from the germline V gene are SNHLY and FYNNEI. The CDR3 region is CASSTDRGYGYTF. The CDR3 DNA reads as TGTGCCAGCAGTACGGACAGGGGCTATGGCTACACCTTC.

This clonotype was seen repeatedly, ten times or more. The chain recombines TRBV7-2 with TRBJ2-1; D possibly uses TRBD1 or TRBD2 (5 bases each). Germline CDR1 reads SGHTA; CDR2 reads FQGNSA. CDR3 length equals 16 residues. Trimming took 0 bases from V and 8 from J, leaving 17 bases between them. The CDR3 region is CASSLAGRTGRDEQFF. CDR3 DNA: TGTGCCAGCAGCTTAGCGGGACGTACCGGCAGGGATGAGCAGTTCTTC.

The chain employs TRBV6-2 or TRBV6-3 and TRBJ1-1; D remains unclear. The CDR3 is made up of 13 amino acids. CDR1 is MNHEY and CDR2 is SVGEGT in the germline V gene. V was pared by 8 bases and J by 5 bases, with 15 bases between. CDR3 DNA sequence: TGTGCCAGCCAGATGACACCTAAGACTGAAGCTTTCTTT. Translated, it gives CASQMTPKTEAFF.

This clonotype was detected many times. The V gene is TRBV28, the J gene TRBJ1-2, with a tentative D call TRBD1 (6 bases). The CDR3 sequence is 14 residues long. The germline CDR1 and CDR2 sequences are MDHEN and SYDVKM. V shed 5 bases and J shed 8 bases, with 18 bases lying between them. CDR3 DNA sequence: TGTGCCAGCAGTCTACCCCCGGGGGCAAGGGGCTACACCTTC. Protein product: CASSLPPGARGYTF.

The V gene is TRBV28, the J gene TRBJ1-1; 7 nucleotides match TRBD1. The CDR3 is 15 residues long. V dropped 3 bases and J dropped 0; count of bases not matched to a gene: 4. Germline CDR1 and CDR2: MDHEN and SYDVKM. The CDR3 here is CASSFLDRMNTEAFF. The CDR3 nucleotides are TGTGCCAGCAGTTTCCTGGACAGGATGAACACTGAAGCTTTCTTT.

CDR3 sequence (DNA): TGTGCCTGGAGTGACAGGGACACTGAAGCTTTCTTT. Residues: CAWSDRDTEAFF. The chain recombines TRBV30 with TRBJ1-1; a possible D gene is TRBD1 (6 bases). There are 12 residues in the CDR3. Germline values: CDR1 GTSNPN, CDR2 SVGIG (reference sequence). The ends were cut back, 1 base at V and 3 bases at J, with 6 bases in the middle.

This clonotype was counted many times. This rearrangement joins TRBV6-1 to TRBJ2-7; the match to TRBD1 covers 8 bases. The junction had 8 bases not matched to a gene; V was cut back by 6 bases and J by 7 bases. This CDR3 region has 13 residues. Germline V CDR1 and CDR2: MNHNS, SASEGT. CDR3 amino acids: CASRDRDPREQYF. CDR3 in DNA: TGTGCCAGCAGGGACAGGGATCCGAGGGAGCAGTACTTC.

This clonotype was seen at least ten times. V usage is TRBV20-1 and J usage is TRBJ1-1, with 8 nucleotides matching TRBD1. The V segment lost 3 bases and the J segment 0 bases; nucleotides outside the gene matches: 9. CDR3 length equals 16 residues. The germline V gene has CDR1 DFQATT and CDR2 SNEGSKA (reference sequence). In DNA form, the CDR3 reads TGCAGTGCTAGTCAGGACAGGGAGGGTATGAACACTGAAGCTTTCTTT. It is translated as CSASQDREGMNTEAFF.

This clonotype was observed many times. This chain connects TRBV11-3 to TRBJ2-1; possibly TRBD1 or TRBD2 for D (6 bases each). CDR1 is SGHNT and CDR2 is YENEEA in the germline V gene. There are 14 residues in the CDR3. V was pared by 2 bases and J by 11 bases, with 16 bases between. The CDR3 coding sequence is TGTGCCAGCAGCTTACACCGGGGGCCCTCGAAGCAGTTCTTC. This gives the protein CASSLHRGPSKQFF.

This clonotype came up a few times. This may be a read error: a much more frequent sequence differs by one nucleotide. The V gene is TRBV7-9, the J gene TRBJ1-2; 9 positions match TRBD1. The CDR3 has 13 residues. CDR1 is SEHNR and CDR2 is FQNEAQ in the germline V gene (reference sequence). CDR3 loop: CAGSLAEGQGSTF. The DNA of the CDR3 is TGTGCCGGCAGCTTAGCGGAGGGACAGGGTTCCACCTTC.